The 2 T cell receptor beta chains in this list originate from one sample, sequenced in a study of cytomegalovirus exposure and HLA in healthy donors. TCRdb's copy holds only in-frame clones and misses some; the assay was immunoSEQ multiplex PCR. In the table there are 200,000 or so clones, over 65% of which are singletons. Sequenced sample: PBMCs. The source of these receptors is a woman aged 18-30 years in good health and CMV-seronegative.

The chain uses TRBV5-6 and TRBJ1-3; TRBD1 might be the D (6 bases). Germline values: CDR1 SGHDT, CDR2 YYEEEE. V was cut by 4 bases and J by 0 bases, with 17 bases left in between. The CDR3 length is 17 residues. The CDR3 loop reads CASSRRGGRPSGNTIYF. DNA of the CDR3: TGTGCCAGCAGCCGCCGGGGGGGGCGACCCTCTGGAAACACCATATATTTT.

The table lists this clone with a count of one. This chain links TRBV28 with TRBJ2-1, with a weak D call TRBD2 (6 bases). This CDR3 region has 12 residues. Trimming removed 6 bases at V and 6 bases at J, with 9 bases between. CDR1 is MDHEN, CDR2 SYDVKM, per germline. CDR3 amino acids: CASSYSGNEQFF. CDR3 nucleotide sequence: TGTGCCAGCAGCTATAGCGGCAATGAGCAGTTCTTC.